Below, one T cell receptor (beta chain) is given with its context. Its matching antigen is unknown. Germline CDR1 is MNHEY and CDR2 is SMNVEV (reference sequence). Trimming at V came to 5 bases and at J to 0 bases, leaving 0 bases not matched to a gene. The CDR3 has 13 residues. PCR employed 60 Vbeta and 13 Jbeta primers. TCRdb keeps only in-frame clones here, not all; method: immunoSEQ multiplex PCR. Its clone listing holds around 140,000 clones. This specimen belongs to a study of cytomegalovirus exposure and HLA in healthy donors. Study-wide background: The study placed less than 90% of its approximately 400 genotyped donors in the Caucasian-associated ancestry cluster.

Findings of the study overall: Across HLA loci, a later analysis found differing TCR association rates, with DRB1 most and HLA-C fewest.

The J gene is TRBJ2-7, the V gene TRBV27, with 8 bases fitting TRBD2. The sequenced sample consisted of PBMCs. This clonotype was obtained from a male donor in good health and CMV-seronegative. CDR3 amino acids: CASSSGSSYEQYF. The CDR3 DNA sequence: TGTGCCAGCAGTAGCGGGAGCTCCTACGAGCAGTACTTC.